The present TCR beta chain was sequenced within a study of human T cells and chemical hapten exposure. Overall study context: TCR yields differed between samples (mainly from small differences in pooled library volume).

TCRdb re-called the RACE reads through MiXCR, storing one row per CDR3 protein. Of tens of thousands of distinct CDR3 sequences in the sample, approximately 9.6% were seen once. The time point here: patch test 2, 6 weeks after DPC sensitization. Treatment indicated: therapeutic diphenylcyclopropenone sensitization with weekly scalp DPC. Whole blood, unfractionated, served as the material for total RNA extraction. Donation of samples came from alopecia patients who were 18 to 70 years old and suitable for DPC. Looked up from germline, CDR1 is DFQATT and CDR2 is SNEGSKA (reference sequence). Trimming removed 3 bases from V and 3 bases from J, with 11 bases in between. The CDR3 sequence is 13 residues long.

The clonotype comes from a woman in her twenties or thirties with alopecia areata. Some clones in this sample may be carry-over from other donors' samples. J is TRBJ2-5 and V is TRBV20-1, with a possible D match to TRBD2 (6 bases). This specimen was whole blood, taken in connection with sensitization to the hapten diphenylcyclopropenone (DPC). CDR3 loop: CSASGGVKETQYF. Here the CDR3 DNA reads TGCAGTGCTAGTGGCGGGGTAAAAGAGACCCAGTACTTC.